A single sample is the source of the 26 T cell receptor beta chains below, sequenced in a study of PD-L1 blockade in urothelial cancer. Time point: peripheral blood 6 weeks after treatment start. Generated by immunoSEQ multiplex PCR, the TCRdb table keeps only in-frame clones and is missing some. The sample lists roughly 50,000 clones, 80% to 90% occurring once. Sample: PBMCs, taken around atezolizumab (anti-PD-L1) treatment. The origin of the receptors is a man in his 70s with urothelial cancer.

The V call is TRBV30, the J call TRBJ1-3; D gene ambiguous. Trimming shortened V by 0 bases and J by 10 bases, and 13 bases separated the two germline ends. The germline V gene encodes CDR1 GTSNPN and CDR2 SVGIG (reference sequence). This CDR3 is built from 13 residues. As DNA, the CDR3 is TGTGCCTGGAGTGTAGAGGGTTTCGGAACCATATATTTT. This codes for CAWSVEGFGTIYF. The whole variable domain, remainder taken from reference TRBV30 and TRBJ1-3, is SQTIHQWPATLVQPVGSPLSLECTVEGTSNPNLYWYRQAAGRGLQLLFYSVGIGQISSEVPQNLSASRPQDRQFILSSKKLLLSDSGFYLCAWSVEGFGTIYFGEGSWLTVV.

The J gene is TRBJ2-1, the V gene TRBV27; 8 bases agree with TRBD1. Germline V lookup: CDR1 MNHEY, CDR2 SMNVEV (reference sequence). Trimming removed 4 bases from V and 13 bases from J; junction bases left unmatched: 6. The length of the CDR3 is 12 residues. The CDR3 region has the DNA TGTGCCAGCAGTTCCCAGGGGGCAGTTCAGTTCTTC. Protein: CASSSQGAVQFF.

This clone was picked up a small number of times. The chain carries TRBV2 and TRBJ2-5; 9 nucleotides align to TRBD1. The CDR3 runs to 15 residues. Germline values: CDR1 SNHLY, CDR2 FYNNEI. Trimming removed 4 bases from V and 3 bases from J; junction bases left unmatched: 6. This CDR3 is CASSVGTGKEETQYF. DNA of the CDR3: TGTGCCAGCAGTGTAGGGACAGGGAAAGAAGAGACCCAGTACTTC.

A few counts support this clone. The chain uses TRBV4-1 and TRBJ2-7, with D perhaps matching TRBD2 (6 bases). From germline, CDR1 is MGHRA and CDR2 YSYEKL. V shed 1 base and J shed 7 bases, with 8 bases lying between them. This CDR3 has 12 residues. CDR3 nucleotide sequence: TGCGCCAGCAGCCAAGTTGGAGGGGAGCAGTACTTC. Protein: CASSQVGGEQYF.

The V call is TRBV27, the J call TRBJ2-3, with D possibly matching TRBD2 (6 bases). V shed 1 base and J shed 6 bases, with 17 bases lying between them. CDR1 is MNHEY and CDR2 is SMNVEV in the germline V gene (reference sequence). The CDR3 sequence is 16 residues long. DNA of the CDR3: TGTGCCAGCAGTTTATACTTCGGGGGAACTGTGGATACGCAGTATTTT. This sequence encodes CASSLYFGGTVDTQYF.

The chain carries TRBV18 and TRBJ2-4; the D is unclear. Germline V gene data show CDR1 as KGHSH and CDR2 as LQKENI. The CDR3 consists of 17 residues. V gave up 0 bases and J gave up 0 bases, with 12 bases separating them. CDR3 protein: CASSPPALVIAKNIQYF. CDR3 DNA: TGTGCCAGCTCACCACCGGCTTTGGTGATAGCCAAAAACATTCAGTACTTC. Together with reference TRBV18 and TRBJ2-4, the CDR3 gives the full variable domain: NAGVMQNPRHLVRRRGQEARLRCSPMKGHSHVYWYRQLPEEGLKFMVYLQKENIIDESGMPKERFSAEFPKEGPSILRIQQVVRGDSAAYFCASSPPALVIAKNIQYFGAGTRLSVL.

The chain couples TRBV28 to TRBJ1-1; D might be TRBD1 (6 bases). Trimming shortened V by 11 bases and J by 3 bases, and 13 bases separated the two germline ends. CDR1 and CDR2 from the germline V gene are MDHEN and SYDVKM. This CDR3 contains 12 residues. The CDR3: CAGGGRDTEAFF. The CDR3 coding sequence is TGTGCCGGGGGGGGGCGTGACACTGAAGCTTTCTTT. Complete variable domain (other parts from reference TRBV28 and TRBJ1-1): DVKVTQSSRYLVKRTGEKVFLECVQDMDHENMFWYRQDPGLGLRLIYFSYDVKMKEKGDIPEGYSVSREKKERFSLILESASTNQTSMYLCAGGGRDTEAFFGQGTRLTVV.

The chain combines TRBV6-5 with TRBJ2-7; TRBD1 matches 7 bases. Trimming at V came to 2 bases and at J to 7 bases, leaving 8 bases not matched to a gene. CDR1 is MNHEY and CDR2 is SVGAGI in the germline V gene. The CDR3 is made up of 14 amino acids. The CDR3 DNA sequence: TGTGCCAGCAGTTACCTAGACAGGGTAGGAGAGCAGTACTTC. This codes for CASSYLDRVGEQYF.

The chain combines TRBV28 with TRBJ2-7; TRBD2 agrees at 8 bases. V lost 5 bases and J lost 7; bases outside the gene matches: 4. The CDR3 runs 12 residues. CDR1 and CDR2 (germline): MDHEN, SYDVKM. The CDR3 DNA is TGTGCCAGCAGTGCGGGGGGTGAGGAGCAGTACTTC. Its protein is CASSAGGEEQYF.

J is TRBJ1-2 and V is TRBV23-1; D is perhaps TRBD1 (5 bases). TRBV23-1 is known as an ORF, though its function is uncertain. The CDR3 runs 16 residues. V was pared by 1 base and J by 4 bases, with 16 bases between. CDR3 amino acids: CASSQCPRDCLYGYTF. CDR3 bases: TGCGCCAGCAGTCAATGCCCCAGGGACTGTCTCTATGGCTACACCTTC.

The V call is TRBV6-5, the J call TRBJ2-7; 8 bases agree with TRBD2. Germline V gene lookup returns CDR1 MNHEY and CDR2 SVGAGI. The V gene end was trimmed by 2 bases and the J gene end by 1 base; junction bases not matched to a gene: 1. This CDR3 region has 14 residues. CDR3 sequence (DNA): TGTGCCAGCAGTTACACGGGAGGGTCCTACGAGCAGTACTTC. The encoded protein is CASSYTGGSYEQYF.

The CDR3 DNA is TGTGCCAGCAGCACTCTGGCGGGAGGGCTGGATATCAATGAGCAGTTCTTC. Protein product: CASSTLAGGLDINEQFF. V gene TRBV5-4 combines with J gene TRBJ2-1; 9 bases fit TRBD2. Trimming removed 4 bases from V and 6 bases from J; junction bases left unmatched: 14. The V gene's germline CDR1 is SGHNT and CDR2 YYREEE (reference sequence). This CDR3 has 17 amino acids. Variable domain in full (rest from reference TRBV5-4 and TRBJ2-1): ETGVTQSPTHLIKTRGQQVTLRCSSQSGHNTVSWYQQALGQGPQFIFQYYREEENGRGNFPPRFSGLQFPNYSSELNVNALELDDSALYLCASSTLAGGLDINEQFFGPGTRLTVL.

The gene calls are TRBV28 and TRBJ2-7, with TRBD2 matching over 11 bases. CDR1 is MDHEN, CDR2 SYDVKM, per germline. CDR3 length equals 11 residues. CDR3 nucleotides: TGTTCGACTAGCGGGACATACGAGCAGTACTTC. It is translated as CSTSGTYEQYF. The complete variable domain, with remaining parts taken from reference TRBV28 and TRBJ2-7, reads DVKVTQSSRYLVKRTGEKVFLECVQDMDHENMFWYRQDPGLGLRLIYFSYDVKMKEKGDIPEGYSVSREKKERFSLILESASTNQTSMYLCSTSGTYEQYFGPGTRLTVT.

V is TRBV28 and J is TRBJ2-7; 7 positions agree with TRBD1. The CDR3 runs 15 residues. Trimming cost V 9 bases and J 0 bases; bases outside gene matches: 11. Germline CDR1 and CDR2: MDHEN and SYDVKM. The CDR3 coding sequence is TGTGCCAGGAAACGAAGCCGGGACAGCTCCTACGAGCAGTACTTC. Translation: CARKRSRDSSYEQYF.

The DNA for the CDR3 is TGCACCAGCAGCCAAGCGGACCAGCGATCAACAGGGGACAATGAGCAGTTCTTC. This gives the protein CTSSQADQRSTGDNEQFF. This rearrangement joins TRBV1 to TRBJ2-1; the table's D gene call, TRBD1, was not cross checked with the DNA. TRBV1 is reported as a pseudogene. The CDR3 extends over 18 amino acids.

The chain joins TRBV5-1 to TRBJ2-3; 11 bases match TRBD2. Trimming at V came to 0 bases and at J to 5 bases, leaving 2 bases not matched to a gene. This CDR3 contains 15 residues. Germline V gene lookup returns CDR1 SGHRS and CDR2 YFSETQ. The CDR3 loop is CASSLVLAGGDTQYF. DNA of the CDR3: TGCGCCAGCAGCTTGGTTCTAGCGGGAGGAGATACGCAGTATTTT.

The rearrangement uses TRBV7-3 and TRBJ2-5; possibly TRBD2 for D (6 bases). Germline V gene sequence: CDR1 SGHTA, CDR2 FQGTGA. The CDR3 loop spans 15 amino acids. The V end lost 5 bases, the J end lost 0 bases, and 13 bases lay between the germline ends. Here the CDR3 reads CASSTGVLNQETQYF. The CDR3 region has the DNA TGTGCCAGCAGCACGGGGGTTTTGAACCAAGAGACCCAGTACTTC.

The rearrangement links TRBV5-4 to TRBJ2-1; 7 bases are shared with TRBD1. The CDR3 sequence is 15 residues long. Germline V gene lookup returns CDR1 SGHNT and CDR2 YYREEE (reference sequence). V lost 4 bases and J lost 7; bases outside the gene matches: 11. The CDR3 loop is CASSRFWDSENEQFF. Here the CDR3 DNA reads TGTGCCAGCAGCAGGTTCTGGGACAGCGAAAATGAGCAGTTCTTC.

The rearrangement joins TRBV5-1 to TRBJ1-4; 10 positions match TRBD1. The V and J ends lost 4 bases and 7 bases, in that order; junction bases with no gene match: 7. The length of the CDR3 is 15 residues. CDR1 SGHRS and CDR2 YFSETQ come from the germline V gene. The CDR3 region has the DNA TGCGCCAGCAGCCTACGGACAGGGGGAGGTGAAAAACTGTTTTTT. It yields the protein CASSLRTGGGEKLFF.

This clone was seen only once. The genes are TRBV18 and TRBJ1-1; TRBD1 agrees at 7 bases. The V and J ends lost 3 bases and 1 base, in that order; junction bases with no gene match: 5. The germline gives CDR1 KGHSH, CDR2 LQKENI. This CDR3 region has 15 residues. CDR3 sequence (DNA): TGTGCCAGCTCACCCCTAGGACAGGAGAACACTGAAGCTTTCTTT. Protein product: CASSPLGQENTEAFF.

V is TRBV10-3 and J is TRBJ2-7; 7 bases map to TRBD1. Per the germline V gene, CDR1 is ENHRY and CDR2 is SYGVKD. J was trimmed by 4 bases and V by 6 bases; bases with no gene match: 6. CDR3 size: 13 residues. CDR3 sequence reads: CAIRTGEEYEQYF. CDR3 nucleotide sequence: TGTGCCATCAGAACAGGGGAAGAATACGAGCAGTACTTC.

CDR3 region: CASSPTGYSNQPQHF. CDR3 nucleotide sequence: TGTGCCAGCAGCCCGACAGGTTATAGCAATCAGCCCCAGCATTTT. The genes are TRBV6-5 and TRBJ1-5; D is perhaps TRBD1 (6 bases). The V gene's germline CDR1 is MNHEY and CDR2 SVGAGI. The CDR3 loop spans 15 amino acids. V gave up 6 bases and J gave up 0 bases, with 12 bases separating them.

The table lists this clone with a few counts. The chain links TRBV4-1 to TRBJ1-5, with D perhaps TRBD1 (6 bases). V lost 0 bases and J lost 0, with 12 bases in between. CDR3 length equals 17 residues. Germline values: CDR1 MGHRA, CDR2 YSYEKL. In DNA form, the CDR3 reads TGCGCCAGCAGCCAAGATCGGGACACCTATAGCAATCAGCCCCAGCATTTT. Protein product: CASSQDRDTYSNQPQHF.

This chain joins TRBV6-1 and TRBJ2-7; TRBD2 agrees at 13 bases. J lost 5 bases, V lost 6 bases, and 7 bases had no gene match. Germline V gene sequence: CDR1 MNHNS, CDR2 SASEGT. The CDR3 loop spans 15 amino acids. The CDR3 sequence: CASRPTGLAGDEQYF. The CDR3 DNA is TGTGCCAGCAGACCCACCGGACTAGCGGGAGACGAGCAGTACTTC.

This rearrangement joins TRBV2 to TRBJ1-2; TRBD1 agrees at 11 bases. After removal of 8 bases from V and 6 bases from J, the junction contained 8 bases not matched to a gene. The CDR3 is 14 residues long. Looked up from germline, CDR1 is SNHLY and CDR2 is FYNNEI. The CDR3 sequence: CASHPGQGGNGYTF. In nucleotides, the CDR3 is TGTGCCAGCCACCCGGGACAGGGGGGAAATGGCTACACCTTC.

This chain connects TRBV4-2 to TRBJ1-4; D is unresolved. The length of the CDR3 is 17 residues. V lost 4 bases and J lost 7, with 22 bases in between. From germline, CDR1 is LGHNA and CDR2 YNFKEQ. CDR3 sequence (DNA): TGTGCCAGCAGCCGAGCCCTGGTCGAAGTCTCGGGTGAAAAACTGTTTTTT. It encodes CASSRALVEVSGEKLFF.